This T cell receptor (beta chain) is drawn from a study of blood T cell repertoires in COVID-19. Turning to the study itself: Samples taken during acute and convalescent COVID-19 were collected in the United States, Italy and Spain.

The CDR3 sequence is 14 residues long. V dropped 5 bases and J dropped 0 bases, with 10 bases sitting between them. Germline loops: CDR1 KGHDR, CDR2 SFDVKD. Assay used: immunoSEQ multiplex PCR; TCRdb lists only in-frame clones, some missing. Of 200,000 to 250,000 clones listed, roughly nine tenths are singletons. This rearrangement joins TRBV24-1 to TRBJ2-7; D gene ambiguous. The sequenced sample consisted of peripheral blood. The receptor was derived from a woman aged 50 to 60 with acute or convalescent COVID-19. This CDR3 reads CATSADPHSYEQYF. In DNA, the CDR3 is TGTGCCACCAGTGCCGATCCACACTCCTACGAGCAGTACTTC.